This paragraph reports one T cell receptor (beta chain). No antigen is known for it. This sample was taken from a study of cytotoxic CD8 clonotypes in ibrutinib-treated CLL. Study context: Samples had a mean of roughly 280,000 productive templates and around 89,000 productive rearrangements. Study-level findings and limits: Contraction or stability on treatment characterized the public clonotypes, which were uncommon. Sustained-remission and progressing patients diverged in sampling times.

Assay: immunoSEQ multiplex PCR; the TCRdb copy retains only in-frame clones and omits some. The sample includes roughly 200,000 clones, 72% of them seen just once. The germline gives CDR1 SNHLY, CDR2 FYNNEI. CDR3 length equals 15 residues. J was trimmed by 7 bases and V by 6 bases; bases with no gene match: 9. The input for sequencing was PBMCs, taken after 24 months of ibrutinib treatment. The rearrangement links TRBV2 to TRBJ2-2, with 9 bases aligning to TRBD1. The sequence came from a human donor with chronic lymphocytic leukemia. The CDR3 nucleotides are TGTGCCAGCAGAGCCGGGACAGGGAGGATCGGGGAGCTGTTTTTT. The encoded protein is CASRAGTGRIGELFF.